Each of the 25 T cell receptor beta chains below was sequenced from the same sample in a study of OX40 agonist ivuxolimab in advanced cancers. Measured with immunoSEQ multiplex PCR; TCRdb has only the in-frame clones, and not every one. The sample yields under 75,000 clones, around nine tenths seen once. Sequenced here: CD4+ or CD8+ T cells sorted from blood, sampled in a trial of the OX40 agonist ivuxolimab. These receptors originate from an adult with an advanced solid tumor such as melanoma, head and neck, liver or kidney cancer.

The chain links TRBV19 to TRBJ2-1; D is ambiguous. Germline V gene data show CDR1 as LNHDA and CDR2 as SQIVND (reference sequence). V was pared by 3 bases and J by 5 bases, with 14 bases between. CDR3 size: 15 residues. CDR3 in amino acids: CASSMSRSYDNEQFF. CDR3 in DNA: TGTGCCAGTAGTATGTCTAGGTCTTACGACAATGAGCAGTTCTTC.

The J gene is TRBJ1-1, the V gene TRBV5-8, with D maybe TRBD1 (6 bases). Trimming took 4 bases from V and 4 from J, leaving 23 bases between them. The CDR3 consists of 17 residues. Germline V gene lookup returns CDR1 SGHTS and CDR2 YDEGEE. For the CDR3, the DNA is TGTGCCAGCAGCCAAGACCGGGGGGCAGGTTTGGGCACTGAAGCTTTCTTT. This encodes CASSQDRGAGLGTEAFF.

The rearrangement joins TRBV19 to TRBJ2-5; D is undetermined. CDR1 is LNHDA and CDR2 is SQIVND in the germline V gene (reference sequence). Trimming pared 7 bases from V and 1 base from J, leaving 13 bases between. This CDR3 has 14 amino acids. In nucleotides, the CDR3 is TGTGCCAGTACGCCCACTTGGGGCCAAGAGACCCAGTACTTC. Amino acids: CASTPTWGQETQYF.

This clone was picked up a small number of times. J is TRBJ2-1 and V is TRBV7-9, with D possibly called TRBD1 or TRBD2 (6 bases each). Germline loops: CDR1 SEHNR, CDR2 FQNEAQ (reference sequence). The CDR3 contains 15 residues. Trimming stripped 0 bases from V and 11 bases from J, with 17 bases between. The CDR3 loop reads CASSLAGGTRGKQFF. The CDR3 DNA sequence: TGTGCCAGCAGCTTAGCTGGCGGGACAAGGGGTAAGCAGTTCTTC. The full variable domain, its missing parts supplied by reference TRBV7-9 and TRBJ2-1, is DTGVSQNPRHKITKRGQNVTFRCDPISEHNRLYWYRQTLGQGPEFLTYFQNEAQLEKSRLLSDRFSAERPKGSFSTLEIQRTEQGDSAMYLCASSLAGGTRGKQFFGPGTRLTVL.

The genes are TRBV27 and TRBJ2-3, with a tentative D call TRBD2 (5 bases). CDR3 size: 12 residues. V was cut by 8 bases and J by 8 bases, with 14 bases left in between. CDR1 and CDR2 (germline): MNHEY, SMNVEV (reference sequence). CDR3 protein: CASGSSSITQYF. CDR3 in DNA: TGTGCCAGCGGCTCTAGCAGTATTACGCAGTATTTT.

V is TRBV18 and J is TRBJ2-1; possibly TRBD1 for D (7 bases). The CDR3 sequence is 15 residues long. The germline V gene has CDR1 KGHSH and CDR2 LQKENI. V was shortened by 3 bases and J by 9 bases, with 18 bases between the two germline ends. This CDR3 reads CASSPLYRQGGEQFF. The CDR3, as DNA: TGTGCCAGCTCACCGCTCTACCGACAGGGAGGTGAGCAGTTCTTC.

The chain couples TRBV2 to TRBJ2-6; D may be TRBD1 or TRBD2 (5 bases each). The CDR3 length is 13 residues. CDR1 is SNHLY, CDR2 FYNNEI, per germline. Between the trimmed V and J ends, which lost 9 bases and 2 bases, there was a span of 8 bases. The CDR3 loop is CARGPAGANVLTF. The DNA for the CDR3 is TGTGCCAGGGGACCGGCTGGGGCCAACGTCCTGACTTTC.

This sequence joins TRBV28 and TRBJ1-5, with TRBD1 identical over 7 bases. Trimming took 1 base from V and 0 from J; bases not matched to a gene: 3. CDR1 is MDHEN and CDR2 is SYDVKM in the germline V gene. The CDR3 is 16 amino acids. CDR3 loop: CASSLSGQYSNQPQHF. CDR3 DNA: TGTGCCAGCAGTTTATCGGGACAGTATAGCAATCAGCCCCAGCATTTT.

V is TRBV18 and J is TRBJ2-5; D may be TRBD2 (5 bases). The CDR3 covers 15 residues. The V end lost 3 bases, the J end lost 1 base, and 12 bases lay between the germline ends. Germline V CDR1 and CDR2: KGHSH, LQKENI. DNA for the CDR3: TGTGCCAGCTCACCGGAGGATCGGTTCCAAGAGACCCAGTACTTC. Translated, it gives CASSPEDRFQETQYF.

The V and J genes are TRBV10-3 and TRBJ2-1; TRBD2 matches 8 bases. There are 13 residues in the CDR3. J gave up 5 bases and V 7 bases, and 4 bases lay outside the gene matches. From germline, CDR1 is ENHRY and CDR2 SYGVKD. The CDR3 loop reads CAINGGGDNEQFF. Here the CDR3 DNA reads TGTGCCATCAACGGGGGGGGTGACAATGAGCAGTTCTTC.

This rearrangement joins TRBV18 to TRBJ1-2; D unresolved. CDR1 and CDR2 (germline): KGHSH, LQKENI. The CDR3 covers 12 residues. V lost 6 bases, J lost 6 bases, and 11 bases lay in between. CDR3 nucleotide sequence: TGTGCCAGCTCGGTCTACGGCGATGGCTACACCTTC. Translation: CASSVYGDGYTF.

This sequence joins TRBV6-1 and TRBJ2-5, with TRBD2 matching 12 bases. V trimming: 2 bases; J trimming: 2 bases; junction bases outside the gene matches: 12. This CDR3 comprises 19 residues. The germline gives CDR1 MNHNS, CDR2 SASEGT. DNA of the CDR3: TGTGCCAGCAGTGAAATCCGCCGGCCGCTAGCGGGAGGGCAAGAGACCCAGTACTTC. Residues: CASSEIRRPLAGGQETQYF.

V gene TRBV4-1 combines with J gene TRBJ2-5; no definite D call. The V end was cut by 0 bases, the J end by 6 bases, with 14 bases between. CDR3 length: 15 amino acids. Germline V lookup: CDR1 MGHRA, CDR2 YSYEKL. CDR3 DNA sequence: TGCGCCAGCAGCCAAGATAGGCAGGTAAAGAAGACCCAGTACTTC. Protein sequence: CASSQDRQVKKTQYF.

The gene calls are TRBV5-1 and TRBJ2-6, with D unresolved. CDR1 SGHRS and CDR2 YFSETQ come from the germline V gene. V was shortened by 0 bases and J by 1 base, with 2 bases between the two germline ends. This CDR3 has 14 residues. The CDR3 sequence: CASSLESGANVLTF. In DNA form, the CDR3 reads TGCGCCAGCAGCTTGGAGTCTGGGGCCAACGTCCTGACTTTC.

The V gene is TRBV7-2, the J gene TRBJ1-4, with D tentatively TRBD1 (5 bases). Germline CDR1 and CDR2: SGHTA and FQGNSA. The CDR3 is made up of 13 amino acids. Trimming cost V 5 bases and J 5 bases, with 9 bases left between them. CDR3 in amino acids: CASSPGDNEKLFF. CDR3 sequence (DNA): TGTGCCAGCAGCCCCGGGGACAATGAAAAACTGTTTTTT.

The genes are TRBV7-3 and TRBJ2-5, with D possibly being TRBD1 or TRBD2 (6 bases each). The CDR3 is 16 residues long. With 1 base removed from V and 4 bases from J, the gap between germline ends came to 16 bases. Germline V CDR1 and CDR2: SGHTA, FQGTGA. This chain's CDR3 is CASSLIGGGVGETQYF. In nucleotides, the CDR3 is TGTGCCAGCAGCTTAATTGGGGGCGGGGTAGGAGAGACCCAGTACTTC.

This sequence joins TRBV5-8 and TRBJ2-5; D is ambiguous. TRBJ2-7 explains the end of the DNA better; the J call may be wrong. CDR1 is SGHTS, CDR2 YDEGEE, per germline. The CDR3 length is 14 residues. This CDR3 is CASSSDVKTYEQYF. In DNA, the CDR3 is TGTGCCAGCAGCTCGGACGTGAAAACCTACGAGCAGTACTTC.

The rearrangement links TRBV6-6 to TRBJ2-5; tentative D call: TRBD2 (6 bases). Germline CDR1 reads MNHNY; CDR2 reads SVGAGI (reference sequence). Between the trimmed V and J ends, which lost 2 bases and 5 bases, there was a span of 6 bases. CDR3 length: 12 amino acids. CDR3: CASSYGGETQYF. CDR3 nucleotides: TGTGCCAGCAGTTACGGGGGGGAGACCCAGTACTTC.

The chain uses TRBV5-1 and TRBJ2-5; TRBD2 matches 9 bases. V shed 4 bases, J shed 5 bases, and the junction held 12 bases outside the gene matches. The germline gives CDR1 SGHRS, CDR2 YFSETQ. The CDR3 runs 16 residues. This chain's CDR3 is CASSDTLAGLRETQYF. In DNA form, the CDR3 reads TGCGCCAGCAGCGACACCCTAGCGGGACTACGGGAGACCCAGTACTTC.

The CDR3: CASSFAGEDYEQYF. CDR3 in DNA: TGTGCCAGTAGTTTTGCGGGAGAGGACTACGAGCAGTACTTC. The chain couples TRBV19 to TRBJ2-7; 7 nucleotides match TRBD2. Germline V gene lookup returns CDR1 LNHDA and CDR2 SQIVND (reference sequence). This CDR3 has 14 amino acids. V lost 5 bases, J lost 3 bases, and 7 bases stayed unmatched.

This chain connects TRBV6-5 to TRBJ1-5; D gene unclear. V was trimmed by 5 bases and J by 3 bases, leaving 8 bases between them. Per the germline V gene, CDR1 is MNHEY and CDR2 is SVGAGI. The CDR3 is 13 residues long. This CDR3 is CASSNNDNQPQHF. The CDR3 DNA reads TGTGCCAGCAGTAACAATGACAATCAGCCCCAGCATTTT.

The J gene is TRBJ2-3, the V gene TRBV7-3, with D unresolved. Germline values: CDR1 SGHTA, CDR2 FQGTGA. The CDR3 sequence is 13 residues long. Trimming removed 5 bases from V and 5 bases from J, with 11 bases in between. CDR3 loop: CASSPIFGDTQYF. As DNA, the CDR3 is TGTGCCAGCAGCCCGATTTTTGGAGATACGCAGTATTTT. The full variable domain, its missing parts supplied by reference TRBV7-3 and TRBJ2-3, is GAGVSQTPSNKVTEKGKYVELRCDPISGHTALYWYRQSLGQGPEFLIYFQGTGAADDSGLPNDRFFAVRPEGSVSTLKIQRTERGDSAVYLCASSPIFGDTQYFGPGTRLTVL.

The J gene is TRBJ1-2, the V gene TRBV10-3, with TRBD1 matching 9 bases. J was trimmed by 4 bases and V by 5 bases; bases with no gene match: 14. Germline V gene lookup returns CDR1 ENHRY and CDR2 SYGVKD. CDR3 size: 17 residues. As DNA, the CDR3 is TGTGCCATCAGTACTAACTTGGGACAGGGAAAAACCTATGGCTACACCTTC. This encodes CAISTNLGQGKTYGYTF.

The chain joins TRBV5-1 to TRBJ1-4; 8 bases are shared with TRBD1. Per germline, CDR1 SGHRS and CDR2 YFSETQ. Unmatched junction bases numbered 2, after V lost 4 bases and J lost 3 bases. CDR3 length: 14 amino acids. This CDR3 is CASSLDRANEKLFF. The CDR3 nucleotides read TGCGCCAGCAGCCTGGACAGGGCTAATGAAAAACTGTTTTTT.

The V and J genes are TRBV13 and TRBJ1-4; the match to TRBD1 covers 8 bases. Germline V gene sequence: CDR1 PRHDT, CDR2 FYEKMQ (reference sequence). CDR3 length equals 14 residues. The V gene end was trimmed by 6 bases and the J gene end by 7 bases; junction bases not matched to a gene: 7. Here the CDR3 DNA reads TGTGCCAGCAGACCAGGGGGCGCAGGTGAAAAACTGTTTTTT. This gives the protein CASRPGGAGEKLFF.